The 6 T cell receptor beta chains below all came from one sample that was sequenced in a study of vaccination and CD4 T cells after COVID-19. The treatment denotes: approximately 9-day PBMC culture with coronavirus spike peptide pools or control peptides (ViraFEST assay). No antigen is known for these receptors. The Oncomine TCR Beta short-read assay generated sequence data from the DNA of cultured CD4+ T cells. Each CDR3 protein is one row after TCRdb ran MiXCR on the PCR reads. The sample has 8,000 to 10,000 distinct CDR3 sequences, about 59% seen once. Sequencing input: CD4+ T cells from blood, cultured in vitro. The origin of the receptors is a human donor who had recovered from COVID-19.

V is TRBV15 and J is TRBJ1-1; no definite D call. Germline CDR1 reads LNHNV; CDR2 reads YYDKDF (reference sequence). The germline V and J ends were trimmed by 0 bases and 3 bases, with 17 bases remaining between them. CDR3 length: 17 amino acids. The CDR3 sequence is CATSRDVASGTHTEAFF. CDR3 DNA: TGTGCCACCAGCAGAGATGTCGCGTCGGGAACCCACACTGAAGCTTTCTTT.

This clonotype was observed a few times. V gene TRBV6-2 or TRBV6-3 combines with J gene TRBJ1-5; 7 bases match TRBD1. Germline assignment: CDR1 MNHEY and CDR2 SVGEGT. V shed 8 bases and J 3 bases; nucleotides not matched to a gene: 10. The length of the CDR3 is 15 residues. CDR3 nucleotides: TGTGCCAGCTCACGGCAGGGGGGAGTCAATCAGCCCCAGCATTTT. Its translation is CASSRQGGVNQPQHF.

This clonotype was seen only a few times. CDR3 coding DNA: TGTGCCAGCAGCTCTCGACAGGGGGCGAACACTGAAGCTTTCTTT. Translation: CASSSRQGANTEAFF. The rearrangement uses TRBV7-6 and TRBJ1-1; 10 bases line up with TRBD1. J gave up 1 base and V 4 bases, and 3 bases lay outside the gene matches. This CDR3 contains 15 residues. The germline gives CDR1 SGHVS, CDR2 FNYEAQ.

V and J are TRBV7-6 and TRBJ2-5; no clear D gene. The CDR3 extends over 12 amino acids. Germline lookup yields CDR1 SGHVS and CDR2 FNYEAQ. With 4 bases removed from V and 0 bases from J, the gap between germline ends came to 3 bases. The CDR3 loop reads CASSSHQETQYF. CDR3 nucleotides: TGTGCCAGCAGCTCCCACCAAGAGACCCAGTACTTC.

This clonotype was detected only a few times. The chain combines TRBV28 with TRBJ1-1, with 9 bases identical to TRBD1. Germline values: CDR1 MDHEN, CDR2 SYDVKM. The V and J ends lost 1 base and 3 bases, in that order; junction bases with no gene match: 9. The length of the CDR3 is 17 residues. The CDR3 here is CASSLFPGTGRDTEAFF. Written as DNA, the CDR3 is TGTGCCAGCAGTTTATTTCCGGGGACAGGGAGGGACACTGAAGCTTTCTTT.

Here the CDR3 reads CASSPGPYEQYF. The CDR3 coding sequence is TGTGCCAGTTCCCCCGGCCCCTACGAGCAGTACTTC. The V gene is TRBV19, the J gene TRBJ2-7; no definite D call. This CDR3 has 12 amino acids. The germline CDR1 and CDR2 sequences are LNHDA and SQIVND (reference sequence). V was trimmed by 8 bases and J by 2 bases, leaving 10 bases between them.